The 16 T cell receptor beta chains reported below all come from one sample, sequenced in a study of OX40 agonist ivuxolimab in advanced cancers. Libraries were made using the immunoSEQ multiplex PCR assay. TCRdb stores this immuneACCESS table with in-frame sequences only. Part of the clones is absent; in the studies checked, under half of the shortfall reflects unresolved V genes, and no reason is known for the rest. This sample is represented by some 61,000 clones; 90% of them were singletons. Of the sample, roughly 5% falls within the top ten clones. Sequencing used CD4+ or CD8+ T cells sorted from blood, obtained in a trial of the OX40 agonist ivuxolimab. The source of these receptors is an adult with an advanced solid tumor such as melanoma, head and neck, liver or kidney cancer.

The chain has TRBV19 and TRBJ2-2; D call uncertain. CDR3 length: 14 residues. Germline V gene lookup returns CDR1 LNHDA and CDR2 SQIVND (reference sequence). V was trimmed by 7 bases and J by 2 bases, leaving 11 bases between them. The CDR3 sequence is CASTSGRNTGELFF. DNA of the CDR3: TGTGCCAGTACCTCGGGCAGAAACACCGGGGAGCTGTTTTTT.

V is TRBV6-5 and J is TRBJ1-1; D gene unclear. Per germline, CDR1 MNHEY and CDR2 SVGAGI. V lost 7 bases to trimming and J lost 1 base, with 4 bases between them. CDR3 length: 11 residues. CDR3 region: CASIGNTEAFF. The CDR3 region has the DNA TGTGCCAGCATTGGGAACACTGAAGCTTTCTTT.

In DNA, the CDR3 is TGTGCCAGTAGTATTGGCAGCGGGATCCGCACAGATACGCAGTATTTT. It encodes CASSIGSGIRTDTQYF. This chain links TRBV19 with TRBJ2-3, with 7 bases matching TRBD2. Losses at the gene ends were 3 bases for V and 1 base for J; bases not matched to a gene: 7. This CDR3 contains 16 residues. Germline loops: CDR1 LNHDA, CDR2 SQIVND (reference sequence).

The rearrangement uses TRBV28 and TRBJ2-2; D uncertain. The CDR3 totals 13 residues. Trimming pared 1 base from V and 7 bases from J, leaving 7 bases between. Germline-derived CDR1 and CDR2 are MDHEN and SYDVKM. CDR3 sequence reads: CASSLSPIGELFF. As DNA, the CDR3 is TGTGCCAGCAGTTTATCCCCCATCGGGGAGCTGTTTTTT.

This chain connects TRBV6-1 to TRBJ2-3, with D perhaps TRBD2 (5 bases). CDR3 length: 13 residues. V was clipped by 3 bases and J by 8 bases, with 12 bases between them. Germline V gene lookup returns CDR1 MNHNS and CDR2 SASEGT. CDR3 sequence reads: CASSEGRPGTQYF. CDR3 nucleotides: TGTGCCAGCAGTGAGGGGAGACCTGGTACGCAGTATTTT.

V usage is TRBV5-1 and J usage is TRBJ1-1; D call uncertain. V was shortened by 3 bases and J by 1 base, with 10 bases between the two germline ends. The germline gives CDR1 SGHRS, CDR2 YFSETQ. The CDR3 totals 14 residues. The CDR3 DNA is TGCGCCAGCAGCTCCTCTTTGGGGAACACTGAAGCTTTCTTT. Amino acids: CASSSSLGNTEAFF.

The DNA of the CDR3 is TGTGCCAGCAGCTTAGCGCCCGTGGGACAGGGGACCTACGAGCAGTACTTC. As protein: CASSLAPVGQGTYEQYF. The chain uses TRBV11-2 and TRBJ2-7; 10 nucleotides match TRBD1. With V trimmed by 1 base and J by 2 bases, 8 bases remained unmatched. CDR3 length: 17 residues. Germline lookup yields CDR1 SGHAT and CDR2 FQNNGV.

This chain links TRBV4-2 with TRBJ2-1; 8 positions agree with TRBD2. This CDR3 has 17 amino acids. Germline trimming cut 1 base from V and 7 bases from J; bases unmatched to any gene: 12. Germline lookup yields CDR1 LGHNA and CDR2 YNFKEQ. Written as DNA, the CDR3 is TGTGCCAGCAGCCAAGTCGGGAGCGGGAGAACGGGAAATGAGCAGTTCTTC. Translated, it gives CASSQVGSGRTGNEQFF.

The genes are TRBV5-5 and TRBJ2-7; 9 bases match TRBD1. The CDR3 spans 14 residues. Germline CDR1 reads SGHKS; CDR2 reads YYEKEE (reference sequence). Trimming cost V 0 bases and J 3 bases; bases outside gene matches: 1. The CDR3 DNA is TGTGCCAGCAGCTTGGGGACAGGGGTCTACGAGCAGTACTTC. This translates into CASSLGTGVYEQYF.

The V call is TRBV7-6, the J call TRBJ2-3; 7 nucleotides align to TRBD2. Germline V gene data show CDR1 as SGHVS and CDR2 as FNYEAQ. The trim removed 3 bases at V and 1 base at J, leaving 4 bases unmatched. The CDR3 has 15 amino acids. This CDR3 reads CASSFRAGGTDTQYF. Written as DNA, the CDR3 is TGTGCCAGCAGCTTCAGGGCGGGAGGCACAGATACGCAGTATTTT.

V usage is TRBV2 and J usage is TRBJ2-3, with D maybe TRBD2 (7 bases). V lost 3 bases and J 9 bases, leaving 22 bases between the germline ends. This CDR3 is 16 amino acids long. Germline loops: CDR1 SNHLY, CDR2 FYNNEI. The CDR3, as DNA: TGTGCCAGCAGTGATTGGGGGGGCGGGAACACAGGGACGCAGTATTTT. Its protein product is CASSDWGGGNTGTQYF.

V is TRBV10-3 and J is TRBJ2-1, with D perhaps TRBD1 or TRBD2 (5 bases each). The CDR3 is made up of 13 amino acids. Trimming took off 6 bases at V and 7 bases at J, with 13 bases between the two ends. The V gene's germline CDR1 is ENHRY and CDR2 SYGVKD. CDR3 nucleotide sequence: TGTGCCATCAGGGGGACCTCTCCAAATGAGCAGTTCTTC. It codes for CAIRGTSPNEQFF.

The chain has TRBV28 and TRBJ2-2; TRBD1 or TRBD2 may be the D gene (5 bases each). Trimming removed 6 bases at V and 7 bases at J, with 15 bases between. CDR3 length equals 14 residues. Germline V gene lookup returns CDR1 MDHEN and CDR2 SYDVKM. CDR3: CASRTRGWGGELFF. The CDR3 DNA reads TGTGCCAGCAGGACGAGGGGTTGGGGCGGGGAGCTGTTTTTT.

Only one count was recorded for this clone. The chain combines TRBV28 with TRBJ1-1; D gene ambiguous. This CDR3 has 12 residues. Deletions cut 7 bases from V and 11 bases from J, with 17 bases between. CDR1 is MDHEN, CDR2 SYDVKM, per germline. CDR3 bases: TGTGCCAGCATAAAGGAGGCCCCGCGGGCTTTCTTT. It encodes CASIKEAPRAFF.

Written as DNA, the CDR3 is TGTGCCAGCAGTAGACTAGCGGGTGTGTACGAGCAGTACTTC. Translating it yields CASSRLAGVYEQYF. The chain carries TRBV28 and TRBJ2-7; 10 bases align to TRBD2. The CDR3 is 14 amino acids. CDR1 and CDR2 from the germline V gene are MDHEN and SYDVKM. V shed 5 bases and J 4 bases; nucleotides not matched to a gene: 5. The entire variable domain, with the rest obtained from reference TRBV28 and TRBJ2-7, is as follows: DVKVTQSSRYLVKRTGEKVFLECVQDMDHENMFWYRQDPGLGLRLIYFSYDVKMKEKGDIPEGYSVSREKKERFSLILESASTNQTSMYLCASSRLAGVYEQYFGPGTRLTVT.

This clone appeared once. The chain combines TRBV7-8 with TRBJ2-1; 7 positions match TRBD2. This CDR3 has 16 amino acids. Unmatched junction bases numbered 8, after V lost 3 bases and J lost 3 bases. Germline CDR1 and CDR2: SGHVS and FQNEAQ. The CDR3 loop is CASSFSGDVIYNEQFF. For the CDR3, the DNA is TGTGCCAGCAGCTTCAGCGGGGACGTAATCTACAATGAGCAGTTCTTC. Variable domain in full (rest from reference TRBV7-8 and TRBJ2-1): GAGVSQSPRYKVAKRGQDVALRCDPISGHVSLFWYQQALGQGPEFLTYFQNEAQLDKSGLPSDRFFAERPEGSVSTLKIQRTQQEDSAVYLCASSFSGDVIYNEQFFGPGTRLTVL.